These 30 T cell receptor beta chains originate from one sample sequenced in a study of cytotoxic CD8 clonotypes in ibrutinib-treated CLL. Clones were read by immunoSEQ multiplex PCR, and TCRdb kept only the in-frame ones, dropping some. The data contain over 200,000 clones, 75% to 80% of them seen just once; the ten biggest clones take up about an eighth. The sample was PBMCs, taken after 12 months of ibrutinib treatment. These receptor sequences come from a human donor with chronic lymphocytic leukemia.

The chain employs TRBV14 and TRBJ1-5; 10 bases are shared with TRBD1. In germline, CDR1 is SGHDN, CDR2 FVKESK. J gave up 6 bases and V 1 base, and 6 bases lay outside the gene matches. The CDR3 covers 16 residues. The CDR3: CASSQAPGTGAQPQHF. The CDR3 bases are TGTGCCAGCAGCCAAGCCCCTGGGACAGGGGCTCAGCCCCAGCATTTT.

This clone was observed a handful of times. The chain uses TRBV27 and TRBJ1-3; 8 bases align to TRBD1. Germline values: CDR1 MNHEY, CDR2 SMNVEV (reference sequence). The CDR3 has 14 residues. The junction had 4 bases not matched to a gene; V was cut back by 5 bases and J by 4 bases. The CDR3 DNA sequence: TGTGCCAGCAGTCCCCAGGGGGCGGGAAACACCATATATTTT. Translated: CASSPQGAGNTIYF.

This chain connects TRBV5-5 to TRBJ1-3, with D possibly TRBD1 on 6 matching bases. Deletions cut 4 bases from V and 4 bases from J, with 21 bases between. Germline values: CDR1 SGHKS, CDR2 YYEKEE (reference sequence). The CDR3 covers 17 residues. The CDR3 region is CASSHLKWGAHGNTIYF. In DNA, the CDR3 is TGTGCCAGCAGCCACCTAAAGTGGGGGGCGCACGGAAACACCATATATTTT.

This rearrangement joins TRBV29-1 to TRBJ2-4; 7 nucleotides agree with TRBD1. This CDR3 is built from 11 residues. The V segment lost 6 bases and the J segment 8 bases; nucleotides outside the gene matches: 4. Germline V gives CDR1 SQVTM, CDR2 ANQGSEA. The CDR3 DNA is TGCAGCGTAAAAGACAGGGACATTCAGTACTTC. Its protein is CSVKDRDIQYF.

The CDR3 sequence: CASSLGVQAGAQETQYF. CDR3 coding DNA: TGTGCCAGCAGCTTAGGTGTGCAAGCGGGGGCCCAAGAGACCCAGTACTTC. The genes are TRBV11-2 and TRBJ2-5; 8 nucleotides line up with TRBD2. The CDR3 contains 17 residues. CDR1 is SGHAT, CDR2 FQNNGV, per germline. The J segment lost 1 base and the V segment lost 1 base, leaving 8 bases of the junction unmatched.

The chain has TRBV27 and TRBJ2-7; 8 positions agree with TRBD1. This CDR3 contains 14 residues. The junction had 5 bases not matched to a gene; V was cut back by 5 bases and J by 2 bases. The V gene's germline CDR1 is MNHEY and CDR2 SMNVEV (reference sequence). Here the CDR3 reads CASSPGTGPYEQYF. CDR3 in DNA: TGTGCCAGCAGTCCCGGGACAGGCCCCTACGAGCAGTACTTC.

The chain combines TRBV5-1 with TRBJ2-3; D is uncertain. Trimming removed 1 base at V and 6 bases at J, with 12 bases between. The CDR3 loop spans 14 amino acids. CDR1 is SGHRS, CDR2 YFSETQ, per germline. CDR3 in amino acids: CASSLYVRPDTQYF. In nucleotides, the CDR3 is TGCGCCAGCAGCTTGTACGTGCGGCCGGATACGCAGTATTTT. Filled out from reference TRBV5-1 and TRBJ2-3, the complete variable domain reads KAGVTQTPRYLIKTRGQQVTLSCSPISGHRSVSWYQQTPGQGLQFLFEYFSETQRNKGNFPGRFSGRQFSNSRSEMNVSTLELGDSALYLCASSLYVRPDTQYFGPGTRLTVL.

V is TRBV5-6 and J is TRBJ2-3; D might be TRBD1 or TRBD2, each matching 6 bases. The germline V gene encodes CDR1 SGHDT and CDR2 YYEEEE. The CDR3 sequence is 14 residues long. Trimming took off 4 bases at V and 6 bases at J, with 15 bases between the two ends. The CDR3 DNA sequence: TGTGCCAGCAGCGTGTGGGGGGCCGGGGATACGCAGTATTTT. Its protein product is CASSVWGAGDTQYF.

V and J are TRBV20-1 and TRBJ2-5, with TRBD1 as a possible D gene (6 bases). This CDR3 contains 11 residues. Germline CDR1 and CDR2: DFQATT and SNEGSKA (reference sequence). Trimming shortened V by 6 bases and J by 5 bases, and 10 bases separated the two germline ends. This chain's CDR3 is CSAADRETQYF. CDR3 sequence (DNA): TGCAGTGCCGCTGACAGGGAGACCCAGTACTTC.

The gene calls are TRBV7-3 and TRBJ2-5, with a possible D match to TRBD2 (5 bases). Per germline, CDR1 SGHTA and CDR2 FQGTGA. The CDR3 loop spans 13 amino acids. Trimming stripped 5 bases from V and 2 bases from J, with 9 bases between. Here the CDR3 DNA reads TGTGCCAGCAGCCCCCCGGGGCAAGAGACCCAGTACTTC. Translation gives CASSPPGQETQYF.

The chain uses TRBV5-1 and TRBJ2-3, with 7 positions matching TRBD2. V lost 4 bases, J lost 1 base, and 12 bases stayed unmatched. Looked up from germline, CDR1 is SGHRS and CDR2 is YFSETQ. The CDR3 length is 17 residues. The CDR3 loop reads CASSPIAGQGGTDTQYF. The CDR3 DNA reads as TGCGCCAGCAGCCCTATAGCGGGCCAAGGGGGCACAGATACGCAGTATTTT.

With regard to this clone: The sample contains more than one DNA sequence encoding this CDR3. The chain has TRBV5-1 and TRBJ2-5; D remains unclear. The CDR3 covers 12 residues. V lost 2 bases and J lost 2, with 4 bases in between. CDR1 SGHRS and CDR2 YFSETQ come from the germline V gene. The CDR3 spells CASSFAQETQYF. DNA for the CDR3: TGCGCCAGCAGCTTTGCTCAAGAGACCCAGTACTTC.

The sample holds one count of this clone. This chain joins TRBV27 and TRBJ2-7; D is possibly TRBD1 (6 bases). Trimming took 6 bases from V and 5 from J, leaving 17 bases between them. This CDR3 is built from 14 residues. Germline assignment: CDR1 MNHEY and CDR2 SMNVEV (reference sequence). CDR3 in amino acids: CASRGLQGWHEQYF. The CDR3 coding sequence is TGTGCCAGCAGGGGGCTACAGGGATGGCACGAGCAGTACTTC.

The chain combines TRBV28 with TRBJ2-7; perhaps TRBD1 as D (5 bases). V was clipped by 5 bases and J by 2 bases, with 10 bases between them. Germline values: CDR1 MDHEN, CDR2 SYDVKM. The CDR3 spans 13 residues. The CDR3, as DNA: TGTGCCAGCAGTCCCTCAGGGCCCTACGAGCAGTACTTC. As protein: CASSPSGPYEQYF.

The J gene is TRBJ2-1, the V gene TRBV30; no clear D. Looked up from germline, CDR1 is GTSNPN and CDR2 is SVGIG (reference sequence). Trimming pared 4 bases from V and 4 bases from J, leaving 8 bases between. There are 12 residues in the CDR3. The CDR3: CAWTVDYNEQFF. CDR3 DNA: TGTGCCTGGACGGTAGATTACAATGAGCAGTTCTTC.

This chain connects TRBV5-1 to TRBJ2-6, with D perhaps TRBD1 (6 bases). Germline CDR1 and CDR2: SGHRS and YFSETQ. The CDR3 is made up of 17 amino acids. V gave up 6 bases and J gave up 0 bases, with 16 bases separating them. The CDR3, as DNA: TGCGCCAGCATCCCGGACAGTTCCTCCTCTGGGGCCAACGTCCTGACTTTC. It encodes CASIPDSSSSGANVLTF.

The V gene is TRBV19, the J gene TRBJ1-2; the D is unclear. V lost 3 bases and J lost 2, with 10 bases in between. Germline lookup yields CDR1 LNHDA and CDR2 SQIVND (reference sequence). The CDR3 consists of 14 residues. Written as DNA, the CDR3 is TGTGCCAGTAGTATGGGCAGACTCAACTATGGCTACACCTTC. Translating it yields CASSMGRLNYGYTF.

The chain recombines TRBV6-6 with TRBJ2-7; TRBD1 agrees at 7 bases. After removal of 6 bases from V and 2 bases from J, the junction contained 10 bases not matched to a gene. The CDR3 length is 15 residues. Germline V gene data show CDR1 as MNHNY and CDR2 as SVGAGI (reference sequence). CDR3 DNA sequence: TGTGCCAGCAGCCAAGGACAGGCAGGGCCCTACGAGCAGTACTTC. Its protein product is CASSQGQAGPYEQYF.

Here the CDR3 DNA reads TGTGCCAGCCGGGACTCCTACACAGATACGCAGTATTTT. Protein: CASRDSYTDTQYF. The chain is built from TRBV11-3 and TRBJ2-3; tentative D call: TRBD2 (6 bases). The germline V gene encodes CDR1 SGHNT and CDR2 YENEEA. Trimming left V 8 bases short and J 2 bases short, with 11 bases between. This CDR3 has 13 amino acids.

V usage is TRBV4-1 and J usage is TRBJ2-1; D may correspond to TRBD1 or TRBD2 (5 bases each). This CDR3 spans 15 amino acids. Per the germline V gene, CDR1 is MGHRA and CDR2 is YSYEKL. Between the trimmed V and J ends, which lost 4 bases and 6 bases, there was a span of 16 bases. In nucleotides, the CDR3 is TGCGCCAGCAGCCCGGAAGCGGCCAGGGCCAATGAGCAGTTCTTC. This sequence encodes CASSPEAARANEQFF.

The chain has TRBV28 and TRBJ2-1, with D uncertain. Looked up from germline, CDR1 is MDHEN and CDR2 is SYDVKM. This CDR3 comprises 10 residues. The V end lost 8 bases, the J end lost 10 bases, and 9 bases lay between the germline ends. The CDR3 is CASGRTEQFF. The CDR3 DNA sequence: TGTGCCAGCGGACGCACAGAGCAGTTCTTC.

This clone has just one count. The V gene is TRBV7-9, the J gene TRBJ2-5; 9 nucleotides align to TRBD1. CDR1 SEHNR and CDR2 FQNEAQ come from the germline V gene (reference sequence). The CDR3 length is 17 residues. The trim removed 4 bases at V and 5 bases at J, leaving 14 bases unmatched. DNA for the CDR3: TGTGCCAGCAGCTCCATGGGGACAGGGAAGGGAACGGAGACCCAGTACTTC. Translation: CASSSMGTGKGTETQYF.

The chain recombines TRBV13 with TRBJ1-1; TRBD1 is a possible D gene (5 bases). CDR3 size: 13 residues. V was trimmed by 5 bases and J by 1 base, leaving 8 bases between them. Germline CDR1 PRHDT, CDR2 FYEKMQ (reference sequence). The DNA of the CDR3 is TGTGCCAGCAGCCCTCAGGGGAACACTGAAGCTTTCTTT. It is translated as CASSPQGNTEAFF.

The rearrangement uses TRBV19 and TRBJ2-3, with 8 nucleotides matching TRBD1. CDR1 is LNHDA and CDR2 is SQIVND in the germline V gene (reference sequence). V shed 7 bases and J 0 bases; nucleotides not matched to a gene: 6. The CDR3 runs to 15 residues. Here the CDR3 DNA reads TGTGCCAGTACCGACGGACAGGGCAGCACAGATACGCAGTATTTT. Amino acid sequence: CASTDGQGSTDTQYF.

This clone was picked up a small number of times. The chain employs TRBV9 and TRBJ2-3, with D tentatively TRBD1 or TRBD2 (5 bases each). Germline-derived CDR1 and CDR2 are SGDLS and YYNGEE. Deletions cut 1 base from V and 0 bases from J, with 9 bases between. This CDR3 is 15 amino acids long. CDR3 sequence (DNA): TGTGCCAGCAGCGTAAGGGGAGCTAGCACAGATACGCAGTATTTT. It codes for CASSVRGASTDTQYF.

There are a few counts of this clone. The genes are TRBV6-1 and TRBJ1-1; D remains unclear. The CDR3 consists of 14 residues. The germline V and J ends were trimmed by 2 bases and 0 bases, with 7 bases remaining between them. Looked up from germline, CDR1 is MNHNS and CDR2 is SASEGT. For the CDR3, the DNA is TGTGCCAGCAGTGAACGAAGAATGAACACTGAAGCTTTCTTT. This gives the protein CASSERRMNTEAFF.

The CDR3 sequence: CASSPGPANQPQHF. The CDR3 DNA is TGTGCCAGCAGCCCGGGCCCCGCTAATCAGCCCCAGCATTTT. This chain connects TRBV13 to TRBJ1-5; no firm D call. Between the trimmed V and J ends, which lost 5 bases and 4 bases, there was a span of 12 bases. The CDR3 runs 14 residues. The germline V gene has CDR1 PRHDT and CDR2 FYEKMQ (reference sequence).

This chain's CDR3 is CAISESSGSGYEQYF. CDR3 sequence (DNA): TGTGCCATCAGTGAGTCTAGCGGGAGCGGGTACGAGCAGTACTTC. The chain is built from TRBV10-3 and TRBJ2-7; 9 bases align to TRBD2. Germline trimming cut 0 bases from V and 4 bases from J; bases unmatched to any gene: 4. Germline V gene sequence: CDR1 ENHRY, CDR2 SYGVKD. CDR3 length: 15 amino acids.

CDR3: CSVAPPSTDTQYF. Here the CDR3 DNA reads TGCAGCGTCGCACCCCCATCCACAGATACGCAGTATTTT. The V call is TRBV29-1, the J call TRBJ2-3; D ambiguous. Trimming pared 6 bases from V and 2 bases from J, leaving 12 bases between. This CDR3 has 13 residues. In germline, CDR1 is SQVTM, CDR2 ANQGSEA.

The chain combines TRBV5-4 with TRBJ2-1; D not certain. Trimming took 3 bases from V and 7 from J, leaving 11 bases between them. CDR1 is SGHNT, CDR2 YYREEE, per germline (reference sequence). The CDR3 runs 13 residues. The CDR3 DNA follows: TGTGCCAGCAGCTCCCGAGCTGGTAATGAGCAGTTCTTC. Translated, it gives CASSSRAGNEQFF.